These T cell receptor beta chains were read from a single sample in a study of T-cell memory formation after mild COVID-19. TCRdb itself ran the 5' RACE reads through MiXCR, one entry per CDR3 protein. Counted here are about 280,000 distinct CDR3 sequences, around 8% occurring once; the ten biggest clones make up approximately 23%. Sequencing was performed on PBMCs or a T cell subset sorted from them (not recorded which). The source is a man younger than 30 who had mild COVID-19 (a few samples of this study predate the infection). Cell type and time point are not known. The CDR3 runs from the conserved cysteine through the conserved F or W. Fields, in order: CDR3 length, D gene, clone size, V gene, J gene, CDR3 DNA, CDR3 protein. D genes are given only for firm matches. Not every row has a clone size; where given, it reads once, few, many or a size class.

cdr3_length: 12; d_call: .; clone_size: few; v_call: TRBV20-1; j_call: TRBJ1-2; cdr3_nt: TGCAGTGCTAGGACGGAGACAAAGGGCTACACCTTC; cdr3_aa: CSARTETKGYTF
cdr3_length: 14; d_call: .; clone_size: few; v_call: TRBV5-1; j_call: TRBJ2-7; cdr3_nt: TGCGCCAGCAGCTTGTCGCTGGGCTCCTACGAGCAGTACTTC; cdr3_aa: CASSLSLGSYEQYF
cdr3_length: 17; d_call: .; clone_size: .; v_call: TRBV7-6; j_call: TRBJ1-3; cdr3_nt: TGTGCCAGCAGCTTAGTGTTGACAGGCTTCTCTGGAAACACCATATATTTT; cdr3_aa: CASSLVLTGFSGNTIYF
cdr3_length: 13; d_call: TRBD1; clone_size: .; v_call: TRBV20-1; j_call: TRBJ1-2; cdr3_nt: TGCAGTGCTAGATGGACAGGGGGCTATGGCTACACCTTC; cdr3_aa: CSARWTGGYGYTF
cdr3_length: 13; d_call: .; clone_size: .; v_call: TRBV20-1; j_call: TRBJ1-2; cdr3_nt: TGCAGTGCTAGAGCTGCGGATAGCTATGGCTACACCTTC; cdr3_aa: CSARAADSYGYTF
cdr3_length: 15; d_call: TRBD2; clone_size: .; v_call: TRBV20-1; j_call: TRBJ2-7; cdr3_nt: TGCAGTGCTGGCGACCTTCTAGCGGGAGCCTACGAGCAGTACTTC; cdr3_aa: CSAGDLLAGAYEQYF
cdr3_length: 13; d_call: TRBD1; clone_size: few; v_call: TRBV29-1; j_call: TRBJ1-1; cdr3_nt: TGCAGCGTTTGGAGGGACAGCGGCACTGAAGCTTTCTTT; cdr3_aa: CSVWRDSGTEAFF
cdr3_length: 13; d_call: .; clone_size: few; v_call: TRBV18; j_call: TRBJ1-4; cdr3_nt: TGTGCCAGCTCACTACGTAAAAATGAAAAACTGTTTTTT; cdr3_aa: CASSLRKNEKLFF
cdr3_length: 16; d_call: .; clone_size: many; v_call: TRBV24-1; j_call: TRBJ2-3; cdr3_nt: TGTGCCACCAGTGATTCCGGGACGGCTAGCACAGATACGCAGTATTTT; cdr3_aa: CATSDSGTASTDTQYF
cdr3_length: 15; d_call: .; clone_size: .; v_call: TRBV6-2/TRBV6-3; j_call: TRBJ1-3; cdr3_nt: TGTGCCAGCAGTTACGGTCGGAGCTCTGGAAACACCATATATTTT; cdr3_aa: CASSYGRSSGNTIYF
cdr3_length: 13; d_call: TRBD1; clone_size: .; v_call: TRBV20-1; j_call: TRBJ1-5; cdr3_nt: TGCAGTGCTAAGGCAGGGGGCGATCAGCCCCAGCATTTT; cdr3_aa: CSAKAGGDQPQHF
cdr3_length: 13; d_call: .; clone_size: few; v_call: TRBV15; j_call: TRBJ1-5; cdr3_nt: TGTGCCACCAGCGAAGGGGCGAGTCAGCCCCAGCATTTT; cdr3_aa: CATSEGASQPQHF
cdr3_length: 14; d_call: .; clone_size: many; v_call: TRBV20-1; j_call: TRBJ2-5; cdr3_nt: TGCAGTGCTAGAGCCACATCAGCGGGAGAGACCCAGTACTTC; cdr3_aa: CSARATSAGETQYF
cdr3_length: 14; d_call: .; clone_size: .; v_call: TRBV3-1; j_call: TRBJ2-5; cdr3_nt: TGTGCCAGCAGCCAAGAAGGCGTGGGGGAGACCCAGTACTTC; cdr3_aa: CASSQEGVGETQYF
cdr3_length: 17; d_call: TRBD2; clone_size: few; v_call: TRBV7-2; j_call: TRBJ2-3; cdr3_nt: TGTGCCAGCAGCTTAGATATTAGCGGGGGGGCCTCAGATACGCAGTATTTT; cdr3_aa: CASSLDISGGASDTQYF
cdr3_length: 12; d_call: .; clone_size: .; v_call: TRBV20-1; j_call: TRBJ1-6; cdr3_nt: TGCAGTGCTAGACCCCCGACAGGCTCCCTCCACTTT; cdr3_aa: CSARPPTGSLHF
cdr3_length: 12; d_call: .; clone_size: few; v_call: TRBV30; j_call: TRBJ1-1; cdr3_nt: TGTGCCTGGAGTGTCTACTTTAGCGGGGCTTTCTTT; cdr3_aa: CAWSVYFSGAFF
cdr3_length: 13; d_call: TRBD1; clone_size: many; v_call: TRBV20-1; j_call: TRBJ1-1; cdr3_nt: TGCAGGACCACAATGGACAGGAACCCTGAAGCTTTCTTT; cdr3_aa: CRTTMDRNPEAFF
cdr3_length: 17; d_call: TRBD2; clone_size: few; v_call: TRBV5-1; j_call: TRBJ2-6; cdr3_nt: TGCGCCAGCAGCTTGGCGACGGGGGGAACAGGGGCCAACGTCCTGACTTTC; cdr3_aa: CASSLATGGTGANVLTF
cdr3_length: 15; d_call: .; clone_size: few; v_call: TRBV10-3; j_call: TRBJ2-5; cdr3_nt: TGTGCCATCAGTGAGTCGAGAGGTAGCGGAGAGACCCAGTACTTC; cdr3_aa: CAISESRGSGETQYF
cdr3_length: 15; d_call: TRBD2; clone_size: .; v_call: TRBV20-1; j_call: TRBJ2-5; cdr3_nt: TGCAGTGCTTCGAGCGGAATAGCGGGGCAAGAGACCCAGTACTTC; cdr3_aa: CSASSGIAGQETQYF
cdr3_length: 12; d_call: .; clone_size: many; v_call: TRBV7-8; j_call: TRBJ2-1; cdr3_nt: TGTGCCAGCAGCTCCTTTAACAATGAGCAGTTCTTC; cdr3_aa: CASSSFNNEQFF
cdr3_length: 17; d_call: TRBD2; clone_size: .; v_call: TRBV28; j_call: TRBJ2-3; cdr3_nt: TGTGCCAGCAGTTTACAAAGACTAGCGGGGATCTTGGGTGCGCAGTATTTT; cdr3_aa: CASSLQRLAGILGAQYF
cdr3_length: 14; d_call: TRBD1; clone_size: many; v_call: TRBV7-2; j_call: TRBJ1-6; cdr3_nt: TGTGCCAGCAGCTTAAACAGGGGAGGTTCACCCCTCCACTTT; cdr3_aa: CASSLNRGGSPLHF
cdr3_length: 14; d_call: .; clone_size: few; v_call: TRBV7-9; j_call: TRBJ1-4; cdr3_nt: TGTGCCAGCAGCTTACTACAGGGTGGTGAAAAACTGTTTTTT; cdr3_aa: CASSLLQGGEKLFF
cdr3_length: 13; d_call: .; clone_size: .; v_call: TRBV2; j_call: TRBJ2-7; cdr3_nt: TGTGCCAGCAGTGATAAGGTTTTCTACGAGCAGTACTTC; cdr3_aa: CASSDKVFYEQYF
cdr3_length: 14; d_call: TRBD2; clone_size: .; v_call: TRBV7-9; j_call: TRBJ2-1; cdr3_nt: TGTGCCAGCAGCCCAGCGGCTAGCGGGGGAGAGCAGTTCTTC; cdr3_aa: CASSPAASGGEQFF
cdr3_length: 11; d_call: .; clone_size: .; v_call: TRBV7-2; j_call: TRBJ2-1; cdr3_nt: TGTGCCAGCAGCCGACTGTGGGAGCAGTTCTTC; cdr3_aa: CASSRLWEQFF
cdr3_length: 14; d_call: .; clone_size: .; v_call: TRBV5-1; j_call: TRBJ1-2; cdr3_nt: TGCGCCAGCAGCTTGGTGAGGTCTTCCTATGGCTACACCTTC; cdr3_aa: CASSLVRSSYGYTF
cdr3_length: 13; d_call: .; clone_size: .; v_call: TRBV19; j_call: TRBJ1-1; cdr3_nt: TGTGCCAGTACCTACCGACTGAACACTGAAGCTTTCTTT; cdr3_aa: CASTYRLNTEAFF
cdr3_length: 18; d_call: .; clone_size: few; v_call: TRBV4-3; j_call: TRBJ2-6; cdr3_nt: TGCGCCAGCAGCCAAGTTGCAGGGACGAGCTCTGGGGCCAACGTCCTGACTTTC; cdr3_aa: CASSQVAGTSSGANVLTF
cdr3_length: 12; d_call: .; clone_size: .; v_call: TRBV10-2; j_call: TRBJ1-2; cdr3_nt: TGCGCCAGCAGTGGTGATCTCTATGGCTACACCTTC; cdr3_aa: CASSGDLYGYTF
cdr3_length: 15; d_call: TRBD1; clone_size: .; v_call: TRBV5-1; j_call: TRBJ1-2; cdr3_nt: TGCGCCAGCAGCCCGCCGGGACAGGGGCCGCGGGGCTACACCTTC; cdr3_aa: CASSPPGQGPRGYTF
cdr3_length: 15; d_call: .; clone_size: .; v_call: TRBV19; j_call: TRBJ2-2; cdr3_nt: TGTGCCAGTAGCCGCTTTAGGGGGAACACCGGGGAGCTGTTTTTT; cdr3_aa: CASSRFRGNTGELFF
cdr3_length: 16; d_call: TRBD1; clone_size: .; v_call: TRBV9; j_call: TRBJ1-1; cdr3_nt: TGTGCCAGCAGCGTAGGTGGGACAGGTGTTGGCACTGAAGCTTTCTTT; cdr3_aa: CASSVGGTGVGTEAFF
cdr3_length: 15; d_call: .; clone_size: .; v_call: TRBV7-7; j_call: TRBJ2-5; cdr3_nt: TGTGCCAGCAGCCCCGAAGGGGTTCCAGTGGGGACCCAGTACTTC; cdr3_aa: CASSPEGVPVGTQYF
cdr3_length: 12; d_call: .; clone_size: .; v_call: TRBV20-1; j_call: TRBJ1-2; cdr3_nt: TGCAGTGCTAGTCGGAGGGATTATGGCTACACCTTC; cdr3_aa: CSASRRDYGYTF
cdr3_length: 16; d_call: .; clone_size: many; v_call: TRBV6-1; j_call: TRBJ1-5; cdr3_nt: TGTGCCAGCACCTCAAGGGCAGACCCCATCGGGCAGCCCCAGCATTTT; cdr3_aa: CASTSRADPIGQPQHF
cdr3_length: 16; d_call: TRBD2; clone_size: many; v_call: TRBV5-5; j_call: TRBJ2-7; cdr3_nt: TGTGCCAGCAGCCTGACCCGGACTAGCGGGGTCTACGAGCAGTACTTC; cdr3_aa: CASSLTRTSGVYEQYF
cdr3_length: 14; d_call: .; clone_size: few; v_call: TRBV7-4; j_call: TRBJ1-1; cdr3_nt: TGTGCCAGCAGCCCCGGACCCCTCACTAGTGAAGCTTTCTTT; cdr3_aa: CASSPGPLTSEAFF
cdr3_length: 15; d_call: .; clone_size: few; v_call: TRBV9; j_call: TRBJ2-3; cdr3_nt: TGTGCCAGCAGCGTCTCGGCGAGGACGGAAGATACGCAGTATTTT; cdr3_aa: CASSVSARTEDTQYF
cdr3_length: 14; d_call: TRBD1; clone_size: many; v_call: TRBV6-2/TRBV6-3; j_call: TRBJ2-7; cdr3_nt: TGTGCCAGCAGCCGTGGACAGGGGACCTACGAGCAGTACTTC; cdr3_aa: CASSRGQGTYEQYF
cdr3_length: 13; d_call: .; clone_size: .; v_call: TRBV5-1; j_call: TRBJ1-5; cdr3_nt: TGCGCCAGCAGCGCTGACAGAGATCAGCCCCAGCATTTT; cdr3_aa: CASSADRDQPQHF
cdr3_length: 15; d_call: TRBD1; clone_size: few; v_call: TRBV7-9; j_call: TRBJ2-5; cdr3_nt: TGTGCCAGCAGCGAGGGACAGTCCCTTTATGAGACCCAGTACTTC; cdr3_aa: CASSEGQSLYETQYF
cdr3_length: 16; d_call: TRBD1; clone_size: many; v_call: TRBV5-1; j_call: TRBJ2-3; cdr3_nt: TGCGCCAGCAGCGTGGTCGGGACAGGAAGCACAGATACGCAGTATTTT; cdr3_aa: CASSVVGTGSTDTQYF
cdr3_length: 15; d_call: .; clone_size: few; v_call: TRBV5-1; j_call: TRBJ1-4; cdr3_nt: TGCGCCAGCAGCCAATTCGGACAGCAGAATGAAAAACTGTTTTTT; cdr3_aa: CASSQFGQQNEKLFF
cdr3_length: 11; d_call: .; clone_size: many; v_call: TRBV12-3/TRBV12-4; j_call: TRBJ2-3; cdr3_nt: TGTGCCAGCAGTTTAGGGCCCGGGCCCCATTTT; cdr3_aa: CASSLGPGPHF